These 8 T cell receptor beta chains were all obtained from the same sample, sequenced in a study of healthy donors' naive CD4 and CD8 T cells. A linear amplification protocol produced the TCR libraries from roughly 550 ng of total RNA. Via MiXCR, TCRdb re-called the reads, giving one row per CDR3 protein. The sample has 150,000 to 200,000 distinct CDR3 sequences, around three quarters seen once. Source material: naive CD4+ and CD8+ T cells sorted from blood, pooled from several donors. These receptors originate from a pool of human donors in good health; the sample pools cells from several healthy donors.

This clonotype was counted a few times. The rearrangement uses TRBV29-1 and TRBJ2-3; TRBD1 aligns across 11 bases. This CDR3 region has 14 residues. The J segment lost 4 bases and the V segment lost 7 bases, leaving 7 bases of the junction unmatched. CDR1 and CDR2 from the germline V gene are SQVTM and ANQGSEA. CDR3: CSAGQGAIPDTQYF. Here the CDR3 DNA reads TGCAGCGCTGGACAGGGGGCAATCCCAGATACGCAGTATTTT.

The gene calls are TRBV30 and TRBJ2-3; a weak D match, TRBD1 (6 bases). The germline gives CDR1 GTSNPN, CDR2 SVGIG (reference sequence). The CDR3 consists of 14 residues. Trimming left V 1 base short and J 5 bases short, with 13 bases between. CDR3 DNA sequence: TGTGCCTGGAGTGCGGTTCCAGGGGTAGATACGCAGTATTTT. Its protein product is CAWSAVPGVDTQYF.

The chain combines TRBV29-1 with TRBJ2-7; 10 nucleotides agree with TRBD2. Germline loops: CDR1 SQVTM, CDR2 ANQGSEA. There are 15 residues in the CDR3. V was clipped by 1 base and J by 0 bases; unmatched bases: 3. The CDR3 is CSVEASGSSSYEQYF. DNA for the CDR3: TGCAGCGTTGAAGCTAGCGGGAGTAGCTCCTACGAGCAGTACTTC.

CDR3 sequence reads: CASSAKTNQPQHF. In DNA form, the CDR3 reads TGTGCCAGCAGTGCGAAAACCAATCAGCCCCAGCATTTT. J is TRBJ1-5 and V is TRBV27; D not certain. The CDR3 is 13 amino acids. CDR1 is MNHEY, CDR2 SMNVEV, per germline (reference sequence). With 5 bases removed from V and 3 bases from J, the gap between germline ends came to 8 bases.

The chain has TRBV6-2 or TRBV6-3 and TRBJ2-3, with D perhaps matching TRBD2 (5 bases). The CDR3 contains 16 residues. Trimming took off 1 base at V and 2 bases at J, with 13 bases between the two ends. CDR1 is MNHEY and CDR2 is SVGEGT in the germline V gene. CDR3 bases: TGTGCCAGCAGTTACTTCCGTGTCGGGGACACAGATACGCAGTATTTT. This codes for CASSYFRVGDTDTQYF.

This chain connects TRBV10-3 to TRBJ2-5; 14 nucleotides match TRBD2. Germline assignment: CDR1 ENHRY and CDR2 SYGVKD. After removal of 0 bases from V and 5 bases from J, the junction contained 11 bases not matched to a gene. This CDR3 region has 19 residues. CDR3 bases: TGTGCCATCAGTGAGTCGTTTGGGGGACTAGCGGGAGACAAGGAGACCCAGTACTTC. The encoded protein is CAISESFGGLAGDKETQYF.

In this sample, this clonotype turned up a few times. The V gene is TRBV29-1, the J gene TRBJ2-7; unclear D gene. Trimming stripped 2 bases from V and 6 bases from J, with 8 bases between. Germline-derived CDR1 and CDR2 are SQVTM and ANQGSEA. CDR3 length equals 11 residues. CDR3 residues: CSVEWGTEQYF. In DNA form, the CDR3 reads TGCAGCGTTGAATGGGGTACCGAGCAGTACTTC.

The rearrangement links TRBV27 to TRBJ1-3, with D possibly matching TRBD1 (5 bases). Germline loops: CDR1 MNHEY, CDR2 SMNVEV (reference sequence). This CDR3 is built from 16 residues. Trimming cost V 0 bases and J 7 bases, with 16 bases left between them. CDR3 residues: CASSLSQGDVGNTIYF. CDR3 in DNA: TGTGCCAGCAGTTTATCTCAGGGCGACGTTGGGAACACCATATATTTT.